These 24 T cell receptor beta chains share one sample of origin, sequenced in a study of blood T cell repertoires in COVID-19. Generated by immunoSEQ multiplex PCR, the TCRdb table keeps only in-frame clones and is missing some. The data hold about 140,000 clones, with around nine tenths observed a single time. The specimen was peripheral blood. These receptors originate from a woman between 55 and 75 years old with acute or convalescent COVID-19.

This chain joins TRBV24-1 and TRBJ1-2, with 9 nucleotides matching TRBD1. Germline V lookup: CDR1 KGHDR, CDR2 SFDVKD. The J segment lost 4 bases and the V segment lost 4 bases, leaving 9 bases of the junction unmatched. This CDR3 comprises 16 residues. CDR3 sequence: CATSDKPGTGFYGYTF. The CDR3 nucleotides read TGTGCCACCAGTGACAAACCCGGGACAGGGTTCTATGGCTACACCTTC.

V is TRBV9 and J is TRBJ2-1; the D gene is possibly TRBD2 (6 bases). The CDR3 has 15 amino acids. Germline CDR1 SGDLS, CDR2 YYNGEE. Trimming removed 2 bases from V and 7 bases from J, with 16 bases in between. CDR3 residues: CASSVRARGGNEQFF. The CDR3 DNA is TGTGCCAGCAGCGTCCGAGCGCGGGGTGGAAATGAGCAGTTCTTC.

This chain joins TRBV19 and TRBJ1-1; D uncertain. This CDR3 contains 14 residues. Deletions cut 4 bases from V and 1 base from J, with 10 bases between. Germline CDR1 and CDR2: LNHDA and SQIVND (reference sequence). CDR3 sequence: CASSSHPGNTEAFF. Written as DNA, the CDR3 is TGTGCCAGTAGTAGCCACCCGGGGAACACTGAAGCTTTCTTT.

The V call is TRBV19, the J call TRBJ2-3, with TRBD2 matching 10 bases. Trimming removed 0 bases from V and 6 bases from J; junction bases left unmatched: 12. Germline lookup yields CDR1 LNHDA and CDR2 SQIVND (reference sequence). This CDR3 comprises 18 residues. In nucleotides, the CDR3 is TGTGCCAGTAGTATAGACCACATAAGCGGGGGGGCCGTGGATACGCAGTATTTT. Translated: CASSIDHISGGAVDTQYF.

The chain recombines TRBV7-2 with TRBJ2-1, with D perhaps TRBD1 (5 bases). Germline CDR1 SGHTA, CDR2 FQGNSA. The V end lost 2 bases, the J end lost 0 bases, and 11 bases lay between the germline ends. The CDR3 covers 16 residues. DNA for the CDR3: TGTGCCAGCAGCTTACAGGGTAGTTCCTCCTACAATGAGCAGTTCTTC. Residues: CASSLQGSSSYNEQFF.

V is TRBV3-1 (or the pseudogene TRBV3-2) and J is TRBJ2-2; perhaps TRBD2 as D (6 bases). Germline values: CDR1 LGHDT, CDR2 YNNKEL (reference sequence). CDR3 length equals 15 residues. V was pared by 1 base and J by 7 bases, with 13 bases between. The CDR3 sequence: CASSQVWGLHGELFF. The CDR3 DNA reads as TGTGCCAGCAGCCAAGTGTGGGGACTTCACGGGGAGCTGTTTTTT.

The rearrangement joins TRBV7-2 to TRBJ1-5; possible D gene TRBD1, 5 bases. The germline V gene has CDR1 SGHTA and CDR2 FQGNSA. The germline V and J ends were trimmed by 1 base and 7 bases, with 14 bases remaining between them. The CDR3 contains 15 residues. The CDR3 nucleotides read TGTGCCAGCAGCTTAGAGGGAGGGACGAACCAGCCCCAGCATTTT. Residues: CASSLEGGTNQPQHF.

The chain couples TRBV7-2 to TRBJ2-3, with 7 bases lining up with TRBD1. Germline CDR1 is SGHTA and CDR2 is FQGNSA. V shed 5 bases and J 2 bases; nucleotides not matched to a gene: 4. The CDR3 is 14 residues long. In DNA form, the CDR3 reads TGTGCCAGCAGCCAAGGGACAGCCACAGATACGCAGTATTTT. Translation: CASSQGTATDTQYF.

This chain connects TRBV7-2 to TRBJ1-1; TRBD1 matches 11 bases. Germline lookup yields CDR1 SGHTA and CDR2 FQGNSA. The V and J ends lost 6 bases and 5 bases, in that order; junction bases with no gene match: 8. The CDR3 is 15 residues long. The CDR3 spells CASSTSGQGVTEAFF. CDR3 DNA sequence: TGTGCCAGCAGTACATCGGGACAGGGGGTTACTGAAGCTTTCTTT. Full variable domain (outside the CDR3, taken from reference TRBV7-2 and TRBJ1-1): GAGVSQSPSNKVTEKGKDVELRCDPISGHTALYWYRQSLGQGLEFLIYFQGNSAPDKSGLPSDRFSAERTGGSVSTLTIQRTQQEDSAVYLCASSTSGQGVTEAFFGQGTRLTVV.

This chain connects TRBV7-2 to TRBJ2-1; TRBD2 aligns across 13 bases. After removal of 5 bases from V and 7 bases from J, the junction contained 8 bases not matched to a gene. Looked up from germline, CDR1 is SGHTA and CDR2 is FQGNSA. There are 16 residues in the CDR3. The CDR3 reads CASSPAGTSGVNEQFF. As DNA, the CDR3 is TGTGCCAGCAGCCCCGCCGGGACTAGCGGGGTGAATGAGCAGTTCTTC.

The rearrangement links TRBV5-4 to TRBJ1-4, with 9 bases identical to TRBD1. The ends lost 3 bases at V and 5 bases at J; junction bases unmatched: 5. Germline values: CDR1 SGHNT, CDR2 YYREEE (reference sequence). This CDR3 is built from 15 residues. The CDR3 DNA follows: TGTGCCAGCAGCTCCAACAGGGGGCTAAATGAAAAACTGTTTTTT. It specifies CASSSNRGLNEKLFF.

The gene calls are TRBV3-1 (or the pseudogene TRBV3-2) and TRBJ1-4; TRBD1 aligns across 8 bases. The CDR3 is 15 residues long. V shed 4 bases, J shed 7 bases, and the junction held 8 bases outside the gene matches. CDR1 LGHDT and CDR2 YNNKEL come from the germline V gene (reference sequence). The CDR3 protein is CASSLTGGRSEKLFF. DNA of the CDR3: TGTGCCAGCAGCCTAACAGGGGGTCGGAGTGAAAAACTGTTTTTT.

The rearrangement joins TRBV6-6 to TRBJ1-1, with 7 bases aligning to TRBD1. The V gene end was trimmed by 4 bases and the J gene end by 1 base; junction bases not matched to a gene: 3. The germline V gene encodes CDR1 MNHNY and CDR2 SVGAGI (reference sequence). CDR3 size: 14 residues. In DNA form, the CDR3 reads TGTGCCAGCAGTTGGACAGGCCAGAACACTGAAGCTTTCTTT. Protein product: CASSWTGQNTEAFF.

This clone was detected only once. The chain is built from TRBV7-8 and TRBJ2-2; TRBD1 is a possible D gene (5 bases). V was clipped by 6 bases and J by 3 bases, with 14 bases between them. Per the germline V gene, CDR1 is SGHVS and CDR2 is FQNEAQ. This CDR3 spans 15 amino acids. The DNA of the CDR3 is TGTGCCAGCAGTCCCTCAGGGATTTACACCGGGGAGCTGTTTTTT. Translating gives CASSPSGIYTGELFF.

The chain carries TRBV28 and TRBJ2-1, with 9 bases lining up with TRBD1. The CDR3 consists of 17 residues. V was clipped by 5 bases and J by 12 bases; unmatched bases: 20. Germline V lookup: CDR1 MDHEN, CDR2 SYDVKM. The CDR3: CASSPPLGDRVLPGQFF. CDR3 bases: TGTGCCAGCAGTCCACCCCTAGGGGACAGGGTATTGCCTGGGCAGTTCTTC.

This clone occurred once. The chain links TRBV12-3 or TRBV12-4 to TRBJ1-2, with D perhaps TRBD1 (6 bases). This CDR3 contains 13 residues. The germline V and J ends were trimmed by 4 bases and 8 bases, with 14 bases remaining between them. In DNA, the CDR3 is TGTGCCAGCAGTTCATTTACAGGGACCGGCTACACCTTC. Its translation is CASSSFTGTGYTF.

The chain has TRBV7-6 and TRBJ2-2, with TRBD2 matching over 7 bases. Germline CDR1 and CDR2: SGHVS and FNYEAQ. V dropped 1 base and J dropped 3; count of bases not matched to a gene: 14. CDR3 length equals 19 residues. As DNA, the CDR3 is TGTGCCAGCAGCTTAGACGGCGGGGGACTCGGCGGGGACACCGGGGAGCTGTTTTTT. Protein: CASSLDGGGLGGDTGELFF.

Regarding this clone: Other DNA sequences in this sample translate to the same CDR3. The J gene is TRBJ1-2, the V gene TRBV13, with D maybe TRBD1 (6 bases). The CDR3 sequence is 16 residues long. V lost 0 bases and J 0 bases, leaving 11 bases between the germline ends. Germline V lookup: CDR1 PRHDT, CDR2 FYEKMQ (reference sequence). This chain's CDR3 is CASSLGRGRANYGYTF. The CDR3 coding sequence is TGTGCCAGCAGCTTAGGGCGGGGGCGAGCTAACTATGGCTACACCTTC. Full variable domain (missing parts from reference TRBV13 and TRBJ1-2): AAGVIQSPRHLIKEKRETATLKCYPIPRHDTVYWYQQGPGQDPQFLISFYEKMQSDKGSIPDRFSAQQFSDYHSELNMSSLELGDSALYFCASSLGRGRANYGYTFGSGTRLTVV.

DNA for the CDR3: TGTGCCAGTAGCAACGGGACAGGGAGGACCAGGGGGGCTCAGCCCCAGCATTTT. This translates into CASSNGTGRTRGAQPQHF. This chain joins TRBV19 and TRBJ1-5; 9 bases fit TRBD1. The CDR3 loop spans 18 amino acids. V was pared by 6 bases and J by 6 bases, with 18 bases of the junction left unmatched. Looked up from germline, CDR1 is LNHDA and CDR2 is SQIVND (reference sequence). Variable domain in full (rest from reference TRBV19 and TRBJ1-5): DGGITQSPKYLFRKEGQNVTLSCEQNLNHDAMYWYRQDPGQGLRLIYYSQIVNDFQKGDIAEGYSVSREKKESFPLTVTSAQKNPTAFYLCASSNGTGRTRGAQPQHFGDGTRLSIL.

This chain joins TRBV4-3 and TRBJ1-3; D remains unclear. Germline CDR1 and CDR2: LGHNA and YSLEER. V lost 0 bases, J lost 4 bases, and 4 bases lay in between. The CDR3 totals 13 residues. CDR3 in DNA: TGCGCCAGCAGCCAAGAAGAGGGAAACACCATATATTTT. Translating it yields CASSQEEGNTIYF.

The rearrangement joins TRBV7-2 to TRBJ2-7; the D gene is possibly TRBD2 (6 bases). The germline V gene encodes CDR1 SGHTA and CDR2 FQGNSA. V lost 5 bases and J lost 0, with 17 bases in between. This CDR3 contains 16 residues. The CDR3 is CASSLAGTYSSYEQYF. The CDR3 nucleotides read TGTGCCAGCAGCCTCGCCGGGACTTATAGCTCCTACGAGCAGTACTTC.

The J gene is TRBJ2-7, the V gene TRBV19, with a weak D call TRBD2 (5 bases). The V and J ends lost 5 bases and 6 bases respectively, with 20 bases between them. CDR1 LNHDA and CDR2 SQIVND come from the germline V gene (reference sequence). This CDR3 has 15 amino acids. CDR3 loop: CASSRVRSLRGEQYF. The CDR3 DNA sequence: TGTGCCAGTAGTCGCGTAAGGTCTTTACGGGGCGAGCAGTACTTC.

This chain uses TRBV5-1 with TRBJ1-1; D gene unclear. With 1 base removed from V and 1 base from J, the gap between germline ends came to 14 bases. Germline V gene sequence: CDR1 SGHRS, CDR2 YFSETQ. The CDR3 loop spans 16 amino acids. The CDR3 region has the DNA TGCGCCAGCAGCTTGAACGGTGAGGTAACGAACACTGAAGCTTTCTTT. Translated: CASSLNGEVTNTEAFF.

The genes are TRBV6-2 or TRBV6-3 and TRBJ2-7; D call uncertain. The CDR3 consists of 15 residues. CDR1 MNHEY and CDR2 SVGEGT come from the germline V gene. The V gene lost 0 bases and the J gene lost 2 bases, with 11 bases spanning the gap. The chain's CDR3 is CASSYSMPRPYEQYF. The CDR3, as DNA: TGTGCCAGCAGTTACTCGATGCCCAGGCCCTACGAGCAGTACTTC.